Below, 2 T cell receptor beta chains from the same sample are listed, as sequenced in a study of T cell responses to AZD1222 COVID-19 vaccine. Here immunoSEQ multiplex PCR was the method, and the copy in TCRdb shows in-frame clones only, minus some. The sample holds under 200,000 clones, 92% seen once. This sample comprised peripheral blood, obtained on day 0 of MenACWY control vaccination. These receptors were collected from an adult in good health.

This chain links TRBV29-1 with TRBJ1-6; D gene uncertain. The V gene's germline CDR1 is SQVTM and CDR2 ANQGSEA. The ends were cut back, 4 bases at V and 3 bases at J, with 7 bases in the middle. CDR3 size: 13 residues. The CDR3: CSVGYSYNSPLHF. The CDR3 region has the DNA TGCAGCGTTGGTTACAGCTATAATTCACCCCTCCACTTT.

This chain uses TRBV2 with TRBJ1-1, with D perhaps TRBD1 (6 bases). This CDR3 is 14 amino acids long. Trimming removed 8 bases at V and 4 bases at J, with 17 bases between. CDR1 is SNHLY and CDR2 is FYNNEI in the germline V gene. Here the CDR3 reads CASLPRGGGTEAFF. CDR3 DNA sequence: TGTGCCAGCCTCCCGAGAGGGGGTGGCACTGAAGCTTTCTTT.